A single sample is the source of the 2 T cell receptor beta chains below, sequenced in a study of blood T cell repertoires in COVID-19. Method: immunoSEQ multiplex PCR; TCRdb's copy keeps in-frame clones and lacks some. The sample has about 250,000 clones, 85% seen once; the top ten hold less than 6.5%. Sequenced material: peripheral blood. All receptors derive from a man aged 45 to 65 with active or convalescent COVID-19.

The V gene is TRBV3-1 (or the pseudogene TRBV3-2), the J gene TRBJ2-5; 12 bases map to TRBD1. The CDR3 is 19 amino acids. The ends lost 2 bases at V and 5 bases at J; junction bases unmatched: 15. The germline gives CDR1 LGHDT, CDR2 YNNKEL (reference sequence). CDR3 sequence (DNA): TGTGCCAGCAGCCAACGTCATCCCCGGGACAGGGGGCTGCGGGAGACCCAGTACTTC. Translated, it gives CASSQRHPRDRGLRETQYF.

The chain is built from TRBV6-1 and TRBJ1-5, with 7 bases identical to TRBD1. J lost 8 bases, V lost 4 bases, and 14 bases had no gene match. CDR1 and CDR2 (germline): MNHNS, SASEGT. CDR3 length: 16 residues. The CDR3 spells CASSAPGQRHGKPQHF. The DNA of the CDR3 is TGTGCCAGCAGTGCACCGGGACAGCGTCATGGCAAGCCCCAGCATTTT.